This T cell receptor beta chain emerged from a study of cytomegalovirus exposure and HLA in healthy donors. Study results and limitations: In the approximately 130 validation repertoires, 94% of cluster scores exceeded 0, per a later analysis. The study listed roughly 160 cytomegalovirus-associated TCR beta chains. Published work reported that the classifier diagnosed cytomegalovirus status with high specificity and sensitivity.

The donors were in the approximately 120-subject validation cohort, distinct from the approximately 700-subject first cohort. Only one count was recorded for this clone. What it binds is not known. Method: immunoSEQ multiplex PCR; TCRdb's copy keeps in-frame clones and lacks some. Found here are about 44,000 clones, approximately 94% of them singletons; the top ten hold around 2.1%. This clonotype was sampled from a woman aged 18-29 years in good health and CMV-seronegative. Sequenced: PBMCs.

In nucleotides, the CDR3 is TGTGCCAGCAGTTACACTAGCGGGAGGGCCGGTGAGCAGTTCTTC. It codes for CASSYTSGRAGEQFF. This chain joins TRBV6-5 and TRBJ2-1, with 13 bases identical to TRBD2. With V trimmed by 2 bases and J by 9 bases, 4 bases remained unmatched. The germline V gene has CDR1 MNHEY and CDR2 SVGAGI. The CDR3 has 15 residues.